This T cell receptor (beta chain) was retrieved from a study of blood T cell repertoires in COVID-19. On the study more broadly: Italy, Spain and the United States were the sources of the convalescent and acute COVID-19 samples. In each case, the material was cDNA or gDNA derived from T cells, B-cell-depleted T cells, or PBMCs.

Germline CDR1 SGHAT, CDR2 FQDESV (reference sequence). V lost 0 bases to trimming and J lost 5 bases, with 16 bases between them. This CDR3 has 16 residues. Original handling: Researchers report that nucleated cell counts were estimated from reference gene primer amplification. Method: immunoSEQ multiplex PCR; TCRdb's copy keeps in-frame clones and lacks some. D and trimming were read from the DNA, whereas the V and J calls and clone size are those reported in that table. The sample includes 200,000 to 250,000 clones, 70% to 90% of them seen just once. Material for sequencing was peripheral blood. The chain couples TRBV11-1 to TRBJ1-1; the D gene is possibly TRBD1 (6 bases). The TCR was taken from a woman aged 25-40 years who had recovered from COVID-19. The CDR3 DNA follows: TGTGCCAGCAGCTTAGCGATAACAGGGATGGGAACTGAAGCTTTCTTT. Translation: CASSLAITGMGTEAFF.